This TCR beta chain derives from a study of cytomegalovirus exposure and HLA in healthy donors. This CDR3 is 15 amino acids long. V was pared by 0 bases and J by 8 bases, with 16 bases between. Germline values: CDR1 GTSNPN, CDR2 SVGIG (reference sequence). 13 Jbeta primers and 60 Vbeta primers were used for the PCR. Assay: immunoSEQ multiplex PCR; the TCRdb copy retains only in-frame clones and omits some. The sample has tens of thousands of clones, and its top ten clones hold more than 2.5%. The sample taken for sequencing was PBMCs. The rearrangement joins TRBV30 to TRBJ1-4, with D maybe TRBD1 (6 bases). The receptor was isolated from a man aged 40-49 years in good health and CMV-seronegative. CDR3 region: CAWSVPAIQGEKLFF. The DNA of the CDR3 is TGTGCCTGGAGTGTACCGGCCATTCAGGGGGAAAAACTGTTTTTT.